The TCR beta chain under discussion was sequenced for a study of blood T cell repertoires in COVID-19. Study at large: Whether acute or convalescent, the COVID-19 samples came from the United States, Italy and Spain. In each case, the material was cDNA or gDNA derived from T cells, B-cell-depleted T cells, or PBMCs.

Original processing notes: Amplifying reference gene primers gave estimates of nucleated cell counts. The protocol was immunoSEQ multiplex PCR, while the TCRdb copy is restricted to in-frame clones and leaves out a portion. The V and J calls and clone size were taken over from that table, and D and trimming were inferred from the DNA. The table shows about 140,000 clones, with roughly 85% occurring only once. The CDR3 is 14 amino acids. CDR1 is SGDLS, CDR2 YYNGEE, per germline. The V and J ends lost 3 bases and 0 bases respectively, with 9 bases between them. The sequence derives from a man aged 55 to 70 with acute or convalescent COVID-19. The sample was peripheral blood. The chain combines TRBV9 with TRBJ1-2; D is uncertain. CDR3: CASSDLRANYGYTF. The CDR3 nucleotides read TGTGCCAGCAGCGACCTCCGGGCTAACTATGGCTACACCTTC. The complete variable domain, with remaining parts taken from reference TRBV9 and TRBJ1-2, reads DSGVTQTPKHLITATGQRVTLRCSPRSGDLSVYWYQQSLDQGLQFLIQYYNGEERAKGNILERFSAQQFPDLHSELNLSSLELGDSALYFCASSDLRANYGYTFGSGTRLTVV.